The 9 T cell receptor beta chains given below trace back to one sample, sequenced in a study of shared clonotypes between healthy human individuals (dated by TCRdb to 2019 to 2021). Library creation used the immunoSEQ multiplex PCR assay. The table was pulled from immuneACCESS by TCRdb, which kept in-frame rearrangements only. Such tables lose some clones; where checked, under half of the loss comes from unresolved V genes, and the rest has no known cause. Counted in this sample were 1.5 million to 2.5 million clones; about 95% of them appeared once. Roughly 1% of the sample is held by the ten biggest clonotypes. CD8 naive samples consisted of CD45RO-negative cells that were positively selected for CCR7, yielding a CD45RA+CCR7+ population without TemRA cells. Sequencing used naive CD8+ T cells sorted from blood. This sample's cell subset or site label indicates: CD45RA+CCR7+. Receptors were obtained from a man younger than 35 in good health.

V usage is TRBV7-9 and J usage is TRBJ2-5; 9 nucleotides agree with TRBD2. The CDR3 loop spans 17 amino acids. The V gene's germline CDR1 is SEHNR and CDR2 FQNEAQ (reference sequence). With V trimmed by 5 bases and J by 0 bases, 10 bases remained unmatched. Here the CDR3 DNA reads TGTGCCAGCAGCACGAATGGACTAGCGAAGAACCAAGAGACCCAGTACTTC. Protein: CASSTNGLAKNQETQYF.

This rearrangement joins TRBV6-1 to TRBJ1-1, with D possibly being TRBD1 (5 bases). This CDR3 is built from 14 residues. V was pared by 3 bases and J by 3 bases, with 11 bases between. From germline, CDR1 is MNHNS and CDR2 SASEGT. The CDR3 nucleotides read TGTGCCAGCAGTGATTTGCGGGGGGACACTGAAGCTTTCTTT. It specifies CASSDLRGDTEAFF.

V usage is TRBV15 and J usage is TRBJ2-6; D uncertain. Germline CDR1 LNHNV, CDR2 YYDKDF (reference sequence). The CDR3 length is 15 residues. V lost 5 bases and J lost 6, with 14 bases in between. CDR3 sequence: CATSLNTGEANVLTF. Here the CDR3 DNA reads TGTGCCACCAGCCTGAACACTGGGGAGGCCAACGTCCTGACTTTC. The entire variable domain, with the rest obtained from reference TRBV15 and TRBJ2-6, is as follows: DAMVIQNPRYQVTQFGKPVTLSCSQTLNHNVMYWYQQKSSQAPKLLFHYYDKDFNNEADTPDNFQSRRPNTSFCFLDIRSPGLGDTAMYLCATSLNTGEANVLTFGAGSRLTVL.

The chain uses TRBV2 and TRBJ1-1; D gene ambiguous. V lost 1 base to trimming and J lost 5 bases, with 8 bases between them. Germline assignment: CDR1 SNHLY and CDR2 FYNNEI. The CDR3 extends over 13 amino acids. For the CDR3, the DNA is TGTGCCAGCAGTGAAGTCTTGGGGACTGAAGCTTTCTTT. As protein: CASSEVLGTEAFF.

The chain uses TRBV7-9 and TRBJ2-3; 8 bases agree with TRBD1. The V and J ends lost 5 bases and 2 bases, in that order; junction bases with no gene match: 6. The CDR3 extends over 15 amino acids. Germline CDR1 is SEHNR and CDR2 is FQNEAQ (reference sequence). The CDR3, as DNA: TGTGCCAGCAGCCCCCGGACAGGGACCACAGATACGCAGTATTTT. Translation gives CASSPRTGTTDTQYF.

This chain links TRBV4-1 with TRBJ2-7; D assignment may be TRBD1 or TRBD2 (6 bases each). The V end lost 4 bases, the J end lost 5 bases, and 18 bases lay between the germline ends. The CDR3 loop spans 15 amino acids. The germline V gene encodes CDR1 MGHRA and CDR2 YSYEKL. CDR3 in DNA: TGCGCCAGCAGCCTAGTAAGGGGGGCTGAGGACGAGCAGTACTTC. It encodes CASSLVRGAEDEQYF.

Turning to this clone: The sample has other DNA sequences that encode this CDR3 too. The chain links TRBV6-6 to TRBJ2-5; possibly TRBD1 or TRBD2 for D (6 bases each). The V gene's germline CDR1 is MNHNY and CDR2 SVGAGI (reference sequence). The CDR3 loop spans 15 amino acids. Trimming took 0 bases from V and 5 from J, leaving 13 bases between them. The CDR3 region is CASSYSGGPGETQYF. DNA for the CDR3: TGTGCCAGCAGTTACTCGGGGGGCCCGGGGGAGACCCAGTACTTC.

The rearrangement uses TRBV4-1 and TRBJ1-6; D uncertain. Germline V gene data show CDR1 as MGHRA and CDR2 as YSYEKL. The CDR3 length is 13 residues. V was cut by 4 bases and J by 8 bases, with 9 bases left in between. CDR3 residues: CASSPRLDSPLHF. The CDR3 DNA is TGCGCCAGCAGCCCCCGATTGGATTCACCCCTCCACTTT.

This clone has a single count. This chain connects TRBV4-1 to TRBJ2-1, with a possible D match to TRBD1 (6 bases). The germline V gene encodes CDR1 MGHRA and CDR2 YSYEKL. V was clipped by 0 bases and J by 0 bases, with 15 bases between them. The CDR3 loop spans 18 amino acids. The CDR3 spells CASSQETKTGYSYNEQFF. The CDR3 DNA reads as TGCGCCAGCAGCCAAGAGACAAAAACAGGGTACTCCTACAATGAGCAGTTCTTC.